Below, 22 T cell receptor beta chains from the same sample are listed, as sequenced in a study of identical twins. TCRdb recomputed calls from the 5' RACE reads with MiXCR, one row per CDR3 protein. The table records hundreds of thousands of distinct CDR3 sequences, over 15% of them present only once. These data were also reused for a study on T cells expressing NK-cell markers.

Sequenced material: PBMCs. Receptors were obtained from a woman aged 18-35 years in good health.

The chain joins TRBV4-2 to TRBJ2-3; 9 bases align to TRBD1. Per germline, CDR1 LGHNA and CDR2 YNFKEQ. V gave up 8 bases and J gave up 2 bases; unmatched junction bases: 26. The CDR3 totals 21 residues. The CDR3 nucleotides read TGTGCCAGCGGCCCCCCCCGTGACAGGGGGTTTCAACTTGGGTCCACAGATACGCAGTATTTT. Translated, it gives CASGPPRDRGFQLGSTDTQYF.

This clonotype was recorded many times. This sequence joins TRBV12-3 or TRBV12-4 and TRBJ1-2; D gene unclear. The V end was cut by 5 bases, the J end by 6 bases, with 16 bases between. The CDR3 has 14 residues. The CDR3 loop reads CASSPSAGVHGYTF. CDR3 bases: TGTGCCAGCAGTCCCTCAGCCGGGGTCCATGGCTACACCTTC.

The V call is TRBV5-1, the J call TRBJ1-1, with 7 bases that match TRBD1. V gave up 5 bases and J gave up 3 bases; unmatched junction bases: 10. Germline CDR1 SGHRS, CDR2 YFSETQ. The CDR3 loop spans 15 amino acids. The CDR3 is CASSLTGPADTEAFF. The CDR3 DNA follows: TGCGCCAGCAGTTTGACAGGGCCGGCGGACACTGAAGCTTTCTTT.

This chain joins TRBV9 and TRBJ2-3; D gene ambiguous. CDR3 length equals 11 residues. The germline V gene has CDR1 SGDLS and CDR2 YYNGEE. V shed 6 bases and J shed 6 bases, with 8 bases lying between them. The CDR3 is CASTMGDTQYF. The DNA of the CDR3 is TGTGCCAGCACTATGGGGGATACGCAGTATTTT.

A single count supports this clonotype. This chain joins TRBV11-3 and TRBJ2-2, with a weak D call TRBD2 (6 bases). The CDR3 contains 15 residues. Germline V gene lookup returns CDR1 SGHNT and CDR2 YENEEA. Between the trimmed V and J ends, which lost 1 base and 3 bases, there was a span of 9 bases. The CDR3 DNA reads TGTGCCAGCAGCTTAGGGGACTTTTACACCGGGGAGCTGTTTTTT. As protein: CASSLGDFYTGELFF. Full variable domain (rest looked up from reference TRBV11-3 and TRBJ2-2): EAGVVQSPRYKIIEKKQPVAFWCNPISGHNTLYWYLQNLGQGPELLIRYENEEAVDDSQLPKDRFSAERLKGVDSTLKIQPAELGDSAVYLCASSLGDFYTGELFFGEGSRLTVL.

The chain combines TRBV4-3 with TRBJ2-7; 9 positions agree with TRBD2. Germline CDR1 reads LGHNA; CDR2 reads YSLEER. The CDR3 runs to 15 residues. Losses at the gene ends were 0 bases for V and 2 bases for J; bases not matched to a gene: 2. Here the CDR3 reads CASSQDLAGAYEQYF. CDR3 in DNA: TGCGCCAGCAGCCAAGATTTAGCGGGGGCCTACGAGCAGTACTTC.

This rearrangement joins TRBV20-1 to TRBJ2-5, with TRBD2 identical over 13 bases. The CDR3 is 15 residues long. V lost 5 bases and J lost 5; bases outside the gene matches: 8. In germline, CDR1 is DFQATT, CDR2 SNEGSKA (reference sequence). The chain's CDR3 is CSAPPRTSGGETQYF. In DNA form, the CDR3 reads TGCAGTGCTCCCCCAAGGACTAGCGGGGGTGAGACCCAGTACTTC.

V is TRBV11-3 and J is TRBJ2-7; 7 positions match TRBD2. V shed 2 bases, J shed 7 bases, and the junction held 14 bases outside the gene matches. The CDR3 has 16 amino acids. The V gene's germline CDR1 is SGHNT and CDR2 YENEEA. CDR3 sequence: CASSLSFGGEPLEQYF. The CDR3 DNA reads as TGTGCCAGCAGCTTAAGTTTTGGGGGGGAACCTTTGGAGCAGTACTTC.

The chain recombines TRBV5-4 with TRBJ1-1; the D is unclear. With 10 bases removed from V and 2 bases from J, the gap between germline ends came to 15 bases. There are 13 residues in the CDR3. Germline CDR1 SGHNT, CDR2 YYREEE (reference sequence). The CDR3 sequence is CAVGTGDNTEAFF. CDR3 coding DNA: TGTGCCGTGGGCACCGGCGACAACACTGAAGCTTTCTTT.

The V gene is TRBV7-9, the J gene TRBJ1-2; D ambiguous. This CDR3 comprises 12 residues. The germline V and J ends were trimmed by 1 base and 8 bases, with 8 bases remaining between them. The germline gives CDR1 SEHNR, CDR2 FQNEAQ (reference sequence). CDR3: CASSLGPSGYTF. The CDR3 DNA sequence: TGTGCCAGCAGCTTAGGCCCGAGCGGCTACACCTTC.

This clonotype was observed a handful of times. The chain recombines TRBV18 with TRBJ2-7, with 13 bases aligning to TRBD2. The CDR3 runs 17 residues. Germline V gene sequence: CDR1 KGHSH, CDR2 LQKENI. CDR3 residues: CLPPSLRLAGGAYEQYF. In DNA form, the CDR3 reads TGTCTGCCACCATCACTAAGACTAGCGGGAGGTGCCTACGAGCAGTACTTC.

This clonotype was observed at least ten times. This sequence joins TRBV12-3 or TRBV12-4 and TRBJ2-7; no firm D call. The CDR3 contains 11 residues. Trimming removed 6 bases from V and 2 bases from J, with 5 bases in between. This chain's CDR3 is CASRLTYEQYF. Written as DNA, the CDR3 is TGTGCCAGCAGACTTACCTACGAGCAGTACTTC.

The chain links TRBV10-3 to TRBJ2-7; D is undetermined. CDR1 is ENHRY and CDR2 is SYGVKD in the germline V gene. CDR3 size: 11 residues. V shed 4 bases and J shed 3 bases, with 4 bases lying between them. CDR3 nucleotide sequence: TGTGCCATCAGTGGGCACTACGAGCAGTACTTC. Protein: CAISGHYEQYF.

V and J are TRBV20-1 and TRBJ2-5, with D possibly being TRBD1 or TRBD2 (6 bases each). CDR1 and CDR2 (germline): DFQATT, SNEGSKA (reference sequence). V was clipped by 2 bases and J by 4 bases, with 17 bases between them. This CDR3 region has 15 residues. The CDR3, as DNA: TGCAGTGCTAGACCTGGGGGGCAGGGAGGAGAGACCCAGTACTTC. This translates into CSARPGGQGGETQYF.

A few counts support this clonotype. V gene TRBV5-5 combines with J gene TRBJ2-3, with TRBD2 identical over 7 bases. J gave up 2 bases and V 7 bases, and 13 bases lay outside the gene matches. The CDR3 runs to 16 residues. Germline CDR1 reads SGHKS; CDR2 reads YYEKEE (reference sequence). CDR3 residues: CASSRASGVYTDTQYF. The CDR3 nucleotides read TGTGCCAGCTCGAGGGCCAGCGGGGTATACACAGATACGCAGTATTTT.

The DNA for the CDR3 is TGTGCCACCAGTAGTAGCCCTTATAATGAGCAGTTCTTC. Protein product: CATSSSPYNEQFF. This rearrangement joins TRBV24-1 to TRBJ2-1; D is unresolved. This CDR3 comprises 13 residues. V lost 6 bases and J 7 bases, leaving 12 bases between the germline ends. Per germline, CDR1 KGHDR and CDR2 SFDVKD.

This chain connects TRBV29-1 to TRBJ2-7; D may be TRBD1 or TRBD2 (6 bases each). Germline values: CDR1 SQVTM, CDR2 ANQGSEA. The CDR3 is 15 residues long. V was shortened by 4 bases and J by 5 bases, with 21 bases between the two germline ends. The CDR3: CSVGGGSRRVDEQYF. The CDR3 coding sequence is TGCAGCGTTGGAGGGGGGAGCAGGCGAGTCGACGAGCAGTACTTC.

The rearrangement links TRBV12-3 or TRBV12-4 to TRBJ2-7; a possible D gene is TRBD2 (6 bases). This CDR3 spans 17 amino acids. V gave up 7 bases and J gave up 0 bases, with 22 bases separating them. This CDR3 reads CASTPGARAGSSYEQYF. The CDR3 DNA reads as TGTGCCAGCACCCCCGGCGCTCGCGCGGGGAGCTCCTACGAGCAGTACTTC.

CDR3 amino acids: CASCSSGQGSYEQYF. The CDR3 DNA reads as TGTGCCAGCTGCTCTTCGGGACAGGGGTCCTACGAGCAGTACTTC. This chain joins TRBV11-2 and TRBJ2-7, with 10 bases matching TRBD1. V lost 8 bases, J lost 1 base, and 8 bases stayed unmatched. Germline-derived CDR1 and CDR2 are SGHAT and FQNNGV. CDR3 length: 15 residues.

This clonotype came up a few times. The chain has TRBV24-1 and TRBJ2-3; a weak D match, TRBD2 (6 bases). Looked up from germline, CDR1 is KGHDR and CDR2 is SFDVKD. Trimming pared 2 bases from V and 5 bases from J, leaving 10 bases between. The CDR3 sequence is 14 residues long. The CDR3 coding sequence is TGTGCCACCAGTGATTCAGGGAGGCAAGATACGCAGTATTTT. Its translation is CATSDSGRQDTQYF.

This clonotype was counted between two and nine times. The genes are TRBV20-1 and TRBJ2-1; 15 positions agree with TRBD2. The CDR3 sequence is 19 residues long. Trimming at V came to 5 bases and at J to 4 bases, leaving 15 bases not matched to a gene. Germline V CDR1 and CDR2: DFQATT, SNEGSKA (reference sequence). CDR3 in amino acids: CSAATLGGLAGGHYNEQFF. The CDR3 DNA sequence: TGCAGTGCTGCTACCCTCGGGGGACTAGCGGGGGGACATTACAATGAGCAGTTCTTC.

This clonotype was counted between two and nine times. The chain couples TRBV6-1 to TRBJ1-3, with D unresolved. Per germline, CDR1 MNHNS and CDR2 SASEGT. Trimming removed 7 bases at V and 4 bases at J, with 11 bases between. This CDR3 has 13 residues. Here the CDR3 DNA reads TGTGCCAGCACCCGGAAAGACGGAAACACCATATATTTT. Protein sequence: CASTRKDGNTIYF.